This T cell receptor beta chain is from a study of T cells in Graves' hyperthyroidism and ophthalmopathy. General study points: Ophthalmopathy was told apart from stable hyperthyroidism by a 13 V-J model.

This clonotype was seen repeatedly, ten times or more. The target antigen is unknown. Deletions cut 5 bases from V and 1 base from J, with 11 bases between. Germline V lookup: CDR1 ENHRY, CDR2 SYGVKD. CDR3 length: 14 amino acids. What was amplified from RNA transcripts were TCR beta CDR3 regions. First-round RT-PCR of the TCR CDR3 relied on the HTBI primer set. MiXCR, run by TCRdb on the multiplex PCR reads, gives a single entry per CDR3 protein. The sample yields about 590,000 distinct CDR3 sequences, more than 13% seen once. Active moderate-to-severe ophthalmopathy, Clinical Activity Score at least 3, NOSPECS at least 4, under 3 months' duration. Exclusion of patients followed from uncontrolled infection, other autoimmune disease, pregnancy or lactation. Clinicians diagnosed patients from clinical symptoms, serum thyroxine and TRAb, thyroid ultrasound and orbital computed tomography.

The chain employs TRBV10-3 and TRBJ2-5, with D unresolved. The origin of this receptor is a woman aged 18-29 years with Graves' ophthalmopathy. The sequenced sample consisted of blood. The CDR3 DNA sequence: TGTGCCATCAGTCCTCTTGGCCGCCAAGAGACCCAGTACTTC. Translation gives CAISPLGRQETQYF.